This TCR beta chain stems from a study of blood T cell repertoires in COVID-19. Trimming cost V 3 bases and J 6 bases, with 11 bases left between them. There are 13 residues in the CDR3. The germline CDR1 and CDR2 sequences are KGHSH and LQKENI. Here immunoSEQ multiplex PCR was the method, and the copy in TCRdb shows in-frame clones only, minus some. The table has 180,000 or so clones, roughly 84% seen once. V usage is TRBV18 and J usage is TRBJ1-1; TRBD1 is a possible D gene (6 bases). The TCR originated in an elderly woman with acute or convalescent COVID-19. The specimen was peripheral blood. CDR3 nucleotides: TGTGCCAGCTCACCTCTACAGGGACCTGAAGCTTTCTTT. Protein product: CASSPLQGPEAFF. Variable domain in full (rest from reference TRBV18 and TRBJ1-1): NAGVMQNPRHLVRRRGQEARLRCSPMKGHSHVYWYRQLPEEGLKFMVYLQKENIIDESGMPKERFSAEFPKEGPSILRIQQVVRGDSAAYFCASSPLQGPEAFFGQGTRLTVV.